This entry lists 10 T cell receptor beta chains sequenced from one sample in a study of technical replicates of blood from several donors. Repertoires were generated with immunoSEQ multiplex PCR, while TCRdb's copy carries only in-frame clones and drops some. The sample carries about 85,000 clones, around 94% recorded once. The material sequenced was T cells isolated from PBMCs. These receptors originate from a human donor in good health.

This chain links TRBV11-3 with TRBJ2-3; D is possibly TRBD1 (5 bases). Trimming removed 5 bases from V and 4 bases from J, with 16 bases in between. Germline V gene data show CDR1 as SGHNT and CDR2 as YENEEA. The CDR3 length is 15 residues. The CDR3 DNA reads as TGTGCCAGCAGCACCAGGGAACCGATAGCAGATACGCAGTATTTT. Amino acid sequence: CASSTREPIADTQYF.

This clone was picked up one time. The rearrangement joins TRBV10-2 to TRBJ2-5; 8 nucleotides line up with TRBD2. The last part of the DNA fits TRBJ2-7 better; the J call may be wrong. The germline gives CDR1 WSHSY, CDR2 SAAADI. The CDR3 covers 15 residues. CDR3 in DNA: TGCGCCAGCAGTCCCCGAGAAATAGCGGGGTACGAGCAGTACTTC. Its protein product is CASSPREIAGYEQYF.

The chain uses TRBV5-1 and TRBJ1-2; D uncertain. This CDR3 is built from 12 residues. Per germline, CDR1 SGHRS and CDR2 YFSETQ. The V end was cut by 0 bases, the J end by 8 bases, with 8 bases between. The CDR3 DNA reads TGCGCCAGCAGCTTGGAGCGGAGGGGCTACACCTTC. This sequence encodes CASSLERRGYTF.

The chain carries TRBV27 and TRBJ2-2; D ambiguous. V lost 3 bases and J 0 bases, leaving 8 bases between the germline ends. Germline V gives CDR1 MNHEY, CDR2 SMNVEV (reference sequence). There are 15 residues in the CDR3. The DNA of the CDR3 is TGTGCCAGCAGTTTCGGGTTCGCGAACACCGGGGAGCTGTTTTTT. This gives the protein CASSFGFANTGELFF.

The rearrangement uses TRBV29-1 and TRBJ2-3; D is possibly TRBD2 (6 bases). Trimming stripped 4 bases from V and 0 bases from J, with 11 bases between. Germline V gene data show CDR1 as SQVTM and CDR2 as ANQGSEA. The CDR3 contains 14 residues. The CDR3 region is CSVGAGMSTDTQYF. The CDR3 coding sequence is TGCAGCGTTGGTGCGGGGATGAGCACAGATACGCAGTATTTT.

CDR3 region: CASSLELAGGTSSYNEQFF. The CDR3 nucleotides are TGTGCCAGCAGCTTAGAGCTAGCGGGGGGGACCAGCTCCTACAATGAGCAGTTCTTC. This chain joins TRBV11-2 and TRBJ2-1; the match to TRBD2 covers 12 bases. V lost 0 bases and J lost 0; bases outside the gene matches: 6. The CDR3 sequence is 19 residues long. Germline assignment: CDR1 SGHAT and CDR2 FQNNGV. Full variable domain (remainder filled in from reference TRBV11-2 and TRBJ2-1): EAGVAQSPRYKIIEKRQSVAFWCNPISGHATLYWYQQILGQGPKLLIQFQNNGVVDDSQLPKDRFSAERLKGVDSTLKIQPAKLEDSAVYLCASSLELAGGTSSYNEQFFGPGTRLTVL.

The chain is built from TRBV4-1 and TRBJ2-7; the D gene is possibly TRBD1 (6 bases). Per the germline V gene, CDR1 is MGHRA and CDR2 is YSYEKL. V was shortened by 0 bases and J by 4 bases, with 10 bases between the two germline ends. The CDR3 length is 14 residues. The CDR3 sequence: CASSQESRGYEQYF. The CDR3, as DNA: TGCGCCAGCAGCCAAGAGAGCAGGGGTTACGAGCAGTACTTC.

V and J are TRBV4-2 and TRBJ2-7, with D possibly being TRBD1 (5 bases). The CDR3 extends over 14 amino acids. V was shortened by 3 bases and J by 2 bases, with 11 bases between the two germline ends. Germline assignment: CDR1 LGHNA and CDR2 YNFKEQ. CDR3 protein: CASSQTEDPYEQYF. The DNA of the CDR3 is TGTGCCAGCAGCCAGACAGAGGACCCCTACGAGCAGTACTTC.

The V and J genes are TRBV11-3 and TRBJ2-7, with TRBD2 identical over 9 bases. Germline V CDR1 and CDR2: SGHNT, YENEEA. This CDR3 is built from 15 residues. V lost 2 bases and J lost 0; bases outside the gene matches: 2. The CDR3 DNA follows: TGTGCCAGCAGCTTACTAGCGGGGTACTCCTACGAGCAGTACTTC. Its protein is CASSLLAGYSYEQYF.

This chain connects TRBV5-4 to TRBJ2-7; D gene ambiguous. The V and J ends lost 0 bases and 0 bases respectively, with 16 bases between them. Germline V CDR1 and CDR2: SGHNT, YYREEE (reference sequence). The CDR3 contains 17 residues. The CDR3 loop reads CASSLGFETALSYEQYF. DNA of the CDR3: TGTGCCAGCAGCTTGGGTTTTGAAACAGCCCTCTCCTACGAGCAGTACTTC.